Given below is one T cell receptor beta chain in context. The sample carries other DNA sequences with the same CDR3. The CDR3 spans 14 residues. The J segment lost 4 bases and the V segment lost 3 bases, leaving 4 bases of the junction unmatched. Germline loops: CDR1 SGHRS, CDR2 YFSETQ. TCRdb keeps only in-frame clones here, not all; method: immunoSEQ multiplex PCR. The repertoire consists of about 1.1 million clones, with 70% to 80% occurring once and the leading ten covering over 0.8%. This record comes from a study of shared clonotypes between healthy human individuals. Sequencing was done on a sample of memory CD4+ T cells from PBMCs. Sample subset: CD45RA-negative fraction. This chain joins TRBV5-1 and TRBJ2-5; TRBD1 agrees at 9 bases. The source of this sequence is a man younger than 35 in good health. Some clones in this sample may be carry-over from other donors' samples. The DNA for the CDR3 is TGCGCCAGCAGCTCGACAGGGGGAGGAGAGACCCAGTACTTC. It encodes CASSSTGGGETQYF.